The TCR beta chain described here comes from a study of early T cells in non-severe SARS-CoV-2 infection (dated by TCRdb to the early 2020s). About the investigation overall: TCR sequencing used bulk RNA from unsorted whole blood, so alpha and beta chains could not be paired.

Here is what the overall study found, with its caveats: Matching against VDJdb was skewed toward anti-spike CD8 responses, likely underestimated virus-specific expansions, and missed private and CD4 specificities.

The library was obtained by 5' RACE. The sequencer listed for this sample is NextSeq 500. In the TCR library protocol, unique molecular identifiers were attached to individual cDNA molecules to correct for PCR bias and sequencing error. TCR alpha and beta chains were both sequenced, and the abundances of alpha and beta sequences in each sample were closely correlated with each other. The study's processing was this. V gene, J gene and CDR3 annotation of TCR sequences was performed with Decombinator V4. TCRs were defined as expanded if a significant change between any two time points was detected under a Poisson model with p below 0.0001. TCR abundances were normalised to the total number of TCRs sequenced per sample and expressed as counts per million. TRAV1-2 paired with TRAJ12, TRAJ20 or TRAJ33 defined MAIT TCRs, while TRAV10 paired with TRAJ18 defined iNKT TCRs. VDJdb, accessed on 1 November 2021, was searched for TCRs annotated for CMV, EBV and SARS-CoV-2, and TCRs annotated for more than one antigen were excluded. TCRdb reran the public reads through fastp at Q25 and MiXCR, keeping productive beta chains. Entries that share a CDR3 protein sequence are merged under the most common genes and DNA. What appears here as the V and J calls and clone size reflects TCRdb's work, not the paper's. Across this sample there are about 64,000 distinct CDR3 sequences, with 7.5% to 9% seen only once. Of the sample, 13% is held by the ten largest clones.

The CDR3 measures 20 amino acids from cysteine to phenylalanine. Only the CDR3 portion is preserved as DNA: 60 bases, with reading frame beginning at the first base. With respect to this clonotype: Its antigen target is currently unknown. No base qualities exist here, and no much larger clone lies one base off it.

A case-control design nested within a healthcare worker cohort in London, UK, was used, with weekly nasopharyngeal swab PCR tests and blood sampling performed. Healthcare workers were recruited during the week of the UK lockdown, between 23 and 31 March 2020, and followed weekly for up to about 15 weeks. In this chain, TRBV21-1 is recombined with TRBJ2-4; no DNA check was done on the table's D call, TRBD2. TRBV21-1 is labeled a pseudogene. This clonotype was sampled from an adult who was a healthcare worker with PCR-confirmed SARS-CoV-2 infection or an uninfected control (not recorded which). Sequencing used whole blood, obtained at baseline. The nucleotide sequence is given as TGTGCCAGCAGCACCCGGGACAGCGGGAGGCACGGACTAGCCAAAAACATTCAGTACTTC. It specifies CASSTRDSGRHGLAKNIQYF.